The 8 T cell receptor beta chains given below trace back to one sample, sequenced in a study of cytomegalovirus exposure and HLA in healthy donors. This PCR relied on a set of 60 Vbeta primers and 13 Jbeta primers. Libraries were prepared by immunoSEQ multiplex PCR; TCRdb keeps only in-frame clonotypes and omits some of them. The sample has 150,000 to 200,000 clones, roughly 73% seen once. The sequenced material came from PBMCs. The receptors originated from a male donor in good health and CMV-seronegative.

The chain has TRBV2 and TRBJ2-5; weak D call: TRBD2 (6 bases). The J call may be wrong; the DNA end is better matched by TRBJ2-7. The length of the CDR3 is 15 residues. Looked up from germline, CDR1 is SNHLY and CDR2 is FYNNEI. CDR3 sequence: CASSDHGRASYEQYF. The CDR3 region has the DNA TGTGCCAGCAGTGACCACGGGAGAGCCTCCTACGAGCAGTACTTC.

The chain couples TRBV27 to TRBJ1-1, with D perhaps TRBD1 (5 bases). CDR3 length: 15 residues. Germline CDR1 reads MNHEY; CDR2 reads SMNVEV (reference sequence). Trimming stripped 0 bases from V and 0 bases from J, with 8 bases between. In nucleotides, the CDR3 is TGTGCCAGCAGTTTATCGGCAGGGATGAACACTGAAGCTTTCTTT. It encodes CASSLSAGMNTEAFF.

CDR3 region: CASSLRRGGAPQYF. CDR3 coding DNA: TGTGCCAGCAGTTTGAGACGAGGGGGGGCCCCGCAGTACTTC. V usage is TRBV27 and J usage is TRBJ2-7, with D possibly matching TRBD2 (7 bases). CDR1 and CDR2 from the germline V gene are MNHEY and SMNVEV (reference sequence). The length of the CDR3 is 14 residues. Trimming cost V 3 bases and J 9 bases, with 18 bases left between them.

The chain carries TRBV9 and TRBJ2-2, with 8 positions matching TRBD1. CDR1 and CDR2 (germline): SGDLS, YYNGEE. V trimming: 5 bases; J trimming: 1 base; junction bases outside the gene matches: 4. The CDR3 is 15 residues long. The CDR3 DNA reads TGTGCCAGCAGAGCTGGGACAGGGAACACCGGGGAGCTGTTTTTT. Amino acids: CASRAGTGNTGELFF.

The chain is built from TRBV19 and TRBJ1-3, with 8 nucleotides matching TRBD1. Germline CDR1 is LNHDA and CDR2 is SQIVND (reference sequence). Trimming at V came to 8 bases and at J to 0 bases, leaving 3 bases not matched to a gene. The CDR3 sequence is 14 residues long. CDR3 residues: CASRQGLSGNTIYF. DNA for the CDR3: TGTGCCAGTCGACAGGGGCTCTCTGGAAACACCATATATTTT.

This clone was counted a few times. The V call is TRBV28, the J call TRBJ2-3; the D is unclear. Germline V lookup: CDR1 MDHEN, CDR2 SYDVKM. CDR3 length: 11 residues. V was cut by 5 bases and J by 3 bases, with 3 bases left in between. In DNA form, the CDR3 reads TGTGCCAGCAGTGCGACAGATACGCAGTATTTT. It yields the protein CASSATDTQYF.

The CDR3 reads CASSDSHEQYF. CDR3 bases: TGTGCCAGCAGTGATAGCCACGAGCAGTACTTC. This rearrangement joins TRBV25-1 to TRBJ2-7; no reliable D call. CDR1 is MGHDK, CDR2 SYGVNS, per germline. This CDR3 contains 11 residues. Trimming took 3 bases from V and 5 from J, leaving 5 bases between them.

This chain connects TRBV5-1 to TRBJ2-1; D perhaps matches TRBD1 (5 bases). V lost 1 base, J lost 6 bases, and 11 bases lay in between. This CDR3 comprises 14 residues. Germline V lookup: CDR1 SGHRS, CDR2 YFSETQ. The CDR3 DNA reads TGCGCCAGCAGCTTGACAGGTTTTGGCAATGAGCAGTTCTTC. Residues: CASSLTGFGNEQFF.